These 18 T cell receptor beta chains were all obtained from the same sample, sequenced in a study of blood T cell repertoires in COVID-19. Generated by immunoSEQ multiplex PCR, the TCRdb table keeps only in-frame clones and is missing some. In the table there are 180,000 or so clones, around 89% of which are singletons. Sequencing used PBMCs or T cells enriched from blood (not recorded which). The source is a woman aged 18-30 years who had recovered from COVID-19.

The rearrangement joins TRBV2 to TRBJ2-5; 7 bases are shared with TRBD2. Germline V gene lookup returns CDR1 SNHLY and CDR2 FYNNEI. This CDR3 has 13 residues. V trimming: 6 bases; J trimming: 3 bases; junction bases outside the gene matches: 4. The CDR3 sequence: CASRSSGEETQYF. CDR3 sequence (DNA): TGTGCCAGCAGATCTAGCGGAGAAGAGACCCAGTACTTC.

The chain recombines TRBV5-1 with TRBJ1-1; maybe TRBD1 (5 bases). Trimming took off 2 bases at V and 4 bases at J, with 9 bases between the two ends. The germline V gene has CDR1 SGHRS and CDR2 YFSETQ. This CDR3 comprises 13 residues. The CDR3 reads CASSFGQGTEAFF. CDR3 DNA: TGCGCCAGCAGCTTTGGGCAGGGCACTGAAGCTTTCTTT.

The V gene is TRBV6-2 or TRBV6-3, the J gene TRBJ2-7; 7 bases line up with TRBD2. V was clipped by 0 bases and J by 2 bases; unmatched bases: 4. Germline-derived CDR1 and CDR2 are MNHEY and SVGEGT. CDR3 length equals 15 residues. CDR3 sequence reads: CASSYSLADPYEQYF. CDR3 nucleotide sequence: TGTGCCAGCAGTTACTCCCTAGCGGACCCCTACGAGCAGTACTTC.

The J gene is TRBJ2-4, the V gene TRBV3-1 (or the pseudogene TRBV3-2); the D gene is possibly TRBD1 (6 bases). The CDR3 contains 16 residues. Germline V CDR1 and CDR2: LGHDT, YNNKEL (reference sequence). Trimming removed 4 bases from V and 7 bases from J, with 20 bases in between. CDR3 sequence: CASSRSGAYGENIQYF. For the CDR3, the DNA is TGTGCCAGCAGCCGATCAGGGGCATATGGGGAGAACATTCAGTACTTC.

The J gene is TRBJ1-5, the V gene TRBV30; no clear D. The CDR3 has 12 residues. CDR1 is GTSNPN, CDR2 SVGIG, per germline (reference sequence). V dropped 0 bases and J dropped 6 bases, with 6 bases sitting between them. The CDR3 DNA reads TGTGCCTGGAGTGTAGGGAGTCAGCCCCAGCATTTT. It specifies CAWSVGSQPQHF.

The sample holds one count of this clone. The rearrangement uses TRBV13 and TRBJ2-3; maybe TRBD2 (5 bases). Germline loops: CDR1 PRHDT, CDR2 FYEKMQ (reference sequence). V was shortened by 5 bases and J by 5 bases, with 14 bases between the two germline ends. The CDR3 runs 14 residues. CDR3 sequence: CASSPGSPGDTQYF. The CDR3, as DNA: TGTGCCAGCAGCCCGGGGAGCCCCGGAGATACGCAGTATTTT.

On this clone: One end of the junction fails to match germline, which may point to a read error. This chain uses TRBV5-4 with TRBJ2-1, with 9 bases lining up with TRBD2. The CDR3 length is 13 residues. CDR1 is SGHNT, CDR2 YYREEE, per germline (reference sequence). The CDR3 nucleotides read TGTGCCAGCAGTCGCACCTCTAGCGGGATGAAGATCTTC. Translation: CASSRTSSGMKIF.

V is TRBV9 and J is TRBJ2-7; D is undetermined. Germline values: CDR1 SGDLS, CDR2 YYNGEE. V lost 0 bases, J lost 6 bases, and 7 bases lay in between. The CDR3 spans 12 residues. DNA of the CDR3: TGTGCCAGCAGCGTAGGACATGGCGAGCAGTACTTC. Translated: CASSVGHGEQYF.

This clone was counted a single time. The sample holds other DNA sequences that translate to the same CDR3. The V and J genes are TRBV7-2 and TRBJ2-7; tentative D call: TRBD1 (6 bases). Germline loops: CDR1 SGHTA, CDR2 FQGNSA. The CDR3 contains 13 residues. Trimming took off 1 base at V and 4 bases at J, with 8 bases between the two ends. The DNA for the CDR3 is TGTGCCAGCAGCTTAGGCAGGGGTTACGAGCAGTACTTC. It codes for CASSLGRGYEQYF.

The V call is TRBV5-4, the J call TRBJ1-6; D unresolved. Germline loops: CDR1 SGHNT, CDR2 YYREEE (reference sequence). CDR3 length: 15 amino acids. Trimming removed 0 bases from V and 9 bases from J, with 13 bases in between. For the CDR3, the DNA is TGTGCCAGCAGCTTGGACCCCAGGTCAAGTTCACCCCTCCACTTT. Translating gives CASSLDPRSSSPLHF. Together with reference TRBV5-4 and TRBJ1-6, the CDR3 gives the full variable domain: ETGVTQSPTHLIKTRGQQVTLRCSSQSGHNTVSWYQQALGQGPQFIFQYYREEENGRGNFPPRFSGLQFPNYSSELNVNALELDDSALYLCASSLDPRSSSPLHFGNGTRLTVT.

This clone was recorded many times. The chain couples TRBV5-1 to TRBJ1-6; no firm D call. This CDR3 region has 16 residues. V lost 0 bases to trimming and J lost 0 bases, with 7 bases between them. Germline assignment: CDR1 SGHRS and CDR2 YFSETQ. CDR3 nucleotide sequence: TGCGCCAGCAGCTTGGGGTTGAGCTCCTATAATTCACCCCTCCACTTT. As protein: CASSLGLSSYNSPLHF.

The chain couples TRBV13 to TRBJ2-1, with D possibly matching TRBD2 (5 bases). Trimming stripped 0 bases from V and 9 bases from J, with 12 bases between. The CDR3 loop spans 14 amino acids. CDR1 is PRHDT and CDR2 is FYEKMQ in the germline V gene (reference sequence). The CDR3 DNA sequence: TGTGCCAGCAGCTTAGGGCTAAATGAGGGTGAGCAGTTCTTC. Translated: CASSLGLNEGEQFF.

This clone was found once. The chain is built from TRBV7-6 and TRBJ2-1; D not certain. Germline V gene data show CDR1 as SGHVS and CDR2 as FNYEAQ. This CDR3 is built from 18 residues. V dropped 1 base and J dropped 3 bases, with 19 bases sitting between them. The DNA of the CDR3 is TGTGCCAGCAGCTTAGGCCGTATGGTCGTTGCAGACTACAATGAGCAGTTCTTC. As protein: CASSLGRMVVADYNEQFF.

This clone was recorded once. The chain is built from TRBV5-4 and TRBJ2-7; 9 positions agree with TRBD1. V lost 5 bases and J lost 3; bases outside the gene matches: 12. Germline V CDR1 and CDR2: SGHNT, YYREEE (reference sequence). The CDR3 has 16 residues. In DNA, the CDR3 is TGTGCCAGCAGTATCCCGGGACAGGGCCCACACTACGAGCAGTACTTC. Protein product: CASSIPGQGPHYEQYF.

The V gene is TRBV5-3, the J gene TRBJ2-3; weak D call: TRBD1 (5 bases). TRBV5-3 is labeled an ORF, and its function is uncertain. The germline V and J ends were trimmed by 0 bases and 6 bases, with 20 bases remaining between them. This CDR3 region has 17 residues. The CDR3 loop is CARSLAQGQRVSDTQYF. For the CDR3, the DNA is TGTGCCAGAAGCTTGGCGCAGGGCCAGCGTGTATCGGATACGCAGTATTTT.

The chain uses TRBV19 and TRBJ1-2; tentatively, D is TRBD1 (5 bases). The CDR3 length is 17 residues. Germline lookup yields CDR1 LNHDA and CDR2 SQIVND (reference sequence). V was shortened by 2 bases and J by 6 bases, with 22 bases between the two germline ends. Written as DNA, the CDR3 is TGTGCCAGTAGTATACATTCCGGAGACAGAAGGTTCCATGGCTACACCTTC. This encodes CASSIHSGDRRFHGYTF.

The CDR3 sequence is CASSSRGLASSYNEQFF. Here the CDR3 DNA reads TGTGCCAGCAGCTCAAGGGGGCTAGCGAGCTCCTACAATGAGCAGTTCTTC. The gene calls are TRBV9 and TRBJ2-1; the D gene is possibly TRBD1 (7 bases). The V gene lost 4 bases and the J gene lost 0 bases, with 17 bases spanning the gap. This CDR3 has 17 residues. Germline CDR1 and CDR2: SGDLS and YYNGEE.

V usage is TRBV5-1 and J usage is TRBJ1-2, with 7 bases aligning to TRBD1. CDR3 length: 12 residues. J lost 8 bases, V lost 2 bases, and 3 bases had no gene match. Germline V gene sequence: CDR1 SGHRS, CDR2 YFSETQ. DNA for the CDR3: TGCGCCAGCAGCTTAAGGGGGCAGGGCTACACCTTC. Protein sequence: CASSLRGQGYTF.